This T cell receptor (beta chain) was obtained from a study of T cell repertoires in cytomegalovirus infection. Study background: The public TCR beta signatures pointed to both CMV infection and matching HLA type. Whole-study findings and limits: There were carriers of CMV plus the relevant HLA, and cumulative public TCR beta family frequency identified them. HLA-C-restricted CMV-specific TCR beta clonotypes prevailed in the ex vivo response.

One entry per CDR3 protein results from TCRdb running MiXCR on the reads. The sample lists about 490,000 distinct CDR3 sequences, about 10% seen once, with around 9.6% in the top ten. This CDR3 spans 15 amino acids. Germline trimming cut 6 bases from V and 7 bases from J; bases unmatched to any gene: 10. The germline V gene has CDR1 SGHVS and CDR2 FQNEAQ. This clonotype appeared many times. Its matching antigen is unknown. The rearrangement links TRBV7-8 to TRBJ2-2; 8 nucleotides align to TRBD2. Source material: PBMCs. The receptor comes from a human donor in good health (CMV status not recorded). Some clones in this sample may be carry-over from other donors' samples. In nucleotides, the CDR3 is TGTGCCAGCAGAACCTCCGGGACTAGTAACGGGGAGCTGTTTTTT. This gives the protein CASRTSGTSNGELFF.